This T cell receptor beta chain was identified during a study of blood T cell repertoires in COVID-19. Turning to the study itself: Both acute and convalescent COVID-19 samples were obtained from the United States, Italy and Spain. PBMCs, B-cell-depleted T cells, or T cells were the source of the cDNA or gDNA that made up the material.

Original analysis: Amplification with reference gene primers provided the estimates of nucleated cell counts. TCRdb keeps only in-frame clones here, not all; method: immunoSEQ multiplex PCR. The V and J calls and clone size were taken over from that table, and D and trimming were inferred from the DNA. Of 300,000 to 400,000 clones in the sample, roughly 90% were seen once. The CDR3 extends over 17 amino acids. The germline V and J ends were trimmed by 4 bases and 1 base, with 20 bases remaining between them. From germline, CDR1 is GTSNPN and CDR2 SVGIG (reference sequence). Sequences were obtained from peripheral blood. The source of this sequence is a woman between 45 and 60 years old with active or convalescent COVID-19. The chain carries TRBV30 and TRBJ1-5; tentative D call: TRBD1 (6 bases). The CDR3 sequence is CAWTSDRTDRSNQPQHF. CDR3 DNA: TGTGCCTGGACCTCGGACCGGACAGACAGAAGCAATCAGCCCCAGCATTTT.